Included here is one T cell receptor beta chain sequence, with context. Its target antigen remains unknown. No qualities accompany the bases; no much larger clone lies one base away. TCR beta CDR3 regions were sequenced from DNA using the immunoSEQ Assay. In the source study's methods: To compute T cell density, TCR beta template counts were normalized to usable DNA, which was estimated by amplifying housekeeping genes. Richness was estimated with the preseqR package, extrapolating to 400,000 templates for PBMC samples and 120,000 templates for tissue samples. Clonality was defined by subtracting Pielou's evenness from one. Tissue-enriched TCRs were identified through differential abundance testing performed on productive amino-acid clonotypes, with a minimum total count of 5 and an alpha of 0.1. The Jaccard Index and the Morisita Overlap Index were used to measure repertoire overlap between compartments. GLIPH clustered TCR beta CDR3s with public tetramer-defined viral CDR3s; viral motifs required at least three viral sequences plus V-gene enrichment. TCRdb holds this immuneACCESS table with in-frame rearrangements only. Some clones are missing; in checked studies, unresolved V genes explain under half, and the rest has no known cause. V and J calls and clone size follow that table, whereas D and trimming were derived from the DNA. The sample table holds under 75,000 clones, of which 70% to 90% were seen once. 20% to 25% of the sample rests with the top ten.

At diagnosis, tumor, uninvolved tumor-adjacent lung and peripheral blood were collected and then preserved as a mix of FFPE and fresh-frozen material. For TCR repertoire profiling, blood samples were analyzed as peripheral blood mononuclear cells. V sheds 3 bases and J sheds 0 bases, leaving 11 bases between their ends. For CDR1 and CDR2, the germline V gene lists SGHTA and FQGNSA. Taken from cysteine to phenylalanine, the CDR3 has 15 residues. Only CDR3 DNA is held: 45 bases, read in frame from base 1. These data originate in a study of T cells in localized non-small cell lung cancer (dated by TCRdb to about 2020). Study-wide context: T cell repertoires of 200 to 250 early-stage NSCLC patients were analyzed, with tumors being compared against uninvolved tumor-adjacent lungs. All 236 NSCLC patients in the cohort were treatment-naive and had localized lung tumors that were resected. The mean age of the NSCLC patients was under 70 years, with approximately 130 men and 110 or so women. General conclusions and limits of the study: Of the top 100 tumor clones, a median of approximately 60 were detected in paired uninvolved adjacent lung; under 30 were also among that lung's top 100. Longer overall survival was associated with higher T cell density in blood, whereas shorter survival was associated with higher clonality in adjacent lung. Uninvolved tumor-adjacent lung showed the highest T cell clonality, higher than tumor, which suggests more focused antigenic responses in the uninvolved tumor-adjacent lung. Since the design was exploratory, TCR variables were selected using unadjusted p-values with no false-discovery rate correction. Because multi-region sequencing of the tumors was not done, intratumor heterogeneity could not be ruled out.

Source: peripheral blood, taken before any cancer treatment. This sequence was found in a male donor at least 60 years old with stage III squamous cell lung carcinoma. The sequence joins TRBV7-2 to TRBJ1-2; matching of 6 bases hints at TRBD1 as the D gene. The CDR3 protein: CASSLGAESNYGYTF. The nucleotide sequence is TGTGCCAGCAGCTTGGGGGCCGAGTCTAACTATGGCTACACCTTC.